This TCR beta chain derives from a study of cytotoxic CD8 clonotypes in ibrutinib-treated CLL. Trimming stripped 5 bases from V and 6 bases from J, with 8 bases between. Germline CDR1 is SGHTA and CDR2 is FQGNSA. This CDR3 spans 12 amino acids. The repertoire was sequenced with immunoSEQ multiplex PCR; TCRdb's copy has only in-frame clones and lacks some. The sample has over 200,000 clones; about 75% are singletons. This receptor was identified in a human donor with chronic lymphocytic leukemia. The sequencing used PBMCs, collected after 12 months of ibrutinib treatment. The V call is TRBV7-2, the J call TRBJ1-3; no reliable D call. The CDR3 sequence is CASSLGLNTIYF. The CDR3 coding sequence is TGTGCCAGCAGCCTGGGCCTAAACACCATATATTTT.